This TCR beta chain stems from a study of blood T cells in healthy people across ages. Study-wide findings and caveats: Across the age range, TCR beta diversity per million T cells fell in a roughly linear way. Total diversity from one million sequenced T cells was likely underestimated.

This clonotype has just a few counts. The antigen remains undetermined. Next came a second PCR, run for roughly 6 to 11 cycles, which used a sample-barcoded 5' primer along with a J-beta primer mix. TCRdb reprocessed the 5' RACE reads via MiXCR and lists one record per CDR3 protein. The table records 1.6 million or so distinct CDR3 sequences, around 35% of them present only once. Germline assignment: CDR1 MNHNS and CDR2 SASEGT. J lost 4 bases, V lost 0 bases, and 6 bases had no gene match. This CDR3 has 16 residues. This chain links TRBV6-1 with TRBJ2-7, with 10 nucleotides matching TRBD2. The sequencing input was blood. This clonotype was obtained from a woman aged 25 to 39 in good health. The CDR3 sequence: CASSEAGASGRYEQYF. The CDR3 DNA is TGTGCCAGCAGTGAAGCGGGGGCTAGCGGGAGATACGAGCAGTACTTC.